Each of the 5 T cell receptor beta chains below was sequenced from the same sample in a study of vaccination and CD4 T cells after COVID-19. The treatment was: roughly ten-day PBMC culture with coronavirus spike peptide pools or control peptides (ViraFEST assay). The assay that was used to sequence DNA from cultured CD4+ T cells was the Oncomine TCR Beta short-read assay. One entry per CDR3 protein results from TCRdb running MiXCR on the PCR reads. The data hold about 12,000 distinct CDR3 sequences, with about 45% observed a single time. Their specific antigens are unknown. Sequencing was performed on CD4+ T cells from blood, cultured in vitro. Receptors originate from a human donor who had recovered from COVID-19.

The chain is built from TRBV20-1 and TRBJ2-5; no definite D call. Germline-derived CDR1 and CDR2 are DFQATT and SNEGSKA (reference sequence). V lost 1 base and J 2 bases, leaving 17 bases between the germline ends. The CDR3 sequence is 16 residues long. Here the CDR3 DNA reads TGCAGTGCTAGAGTTTTTAGGGTAGCTCCACAAGAGACCCAGTACTTC. Its protein is CSARVFRVAPQETQYF.

V gene TRBV20-1 combines with J gene TRBJ1-5; D is possibly TRBD1 (5 bases). This CDR3 spans 13 amino acids. Trimming left V 0 bases short and J 6 bases short, with 9 bases between. Germline V gives CDR1 DFQATT, CDR2 SNEGSKA (reference sequence). Written as DNA, the CDR3 is TGCAGTGCTAGAGATCTTGGGGGTCAGCCCCAGCATTTT. Protein product: CSARDLGGQPQHF.

This clonotype was recorded a few times. The chain is built from TRBV2 and TRBJ1-1, with TRBD1 matching over 7 bases. There are 13 residues in the CDR3. V shed 4 bases, J shed 1 base, and the junction held 0 bases outside the gene matches. Looked up from germline, CDR1 is SNHLY and CDR2 is FYNNEI. CDR3: CASSGQGNTEAFF. The CDR3 DNA follows: TGTGCCAGCAGTGGACAGGGGAACACTGAAGCTTTCTTT.

This sequence joins TRBV7-2 and TRBJ2-1; D gene unclear. Germline V gene data show CDR1 as SGHTA and CDR2 as FQGNSA. CDR3 length: 14 amino acids. The V gene lost 2 bases and the J gene lost 6 bases, with 11 bases spanning the gap. The CDR3 loop reads CASSLPLSVNEQFF. CDR3 nucleotide sequence: TGTGCCAGCAGCTTACCCTTAAGCGTCAATGAGCAGTTCTTC.

V usage is TRBV2 and J usage is TRBJ2-4; 8 bases are shared with TRBD1. CDR3 length: 20 amino acids. Germline assignment: CDR1 SNHLY and CDR2 FYNNEI. The V segment lost 7 bases and the J segment 1 base; nucleotides outside the gene matches: 21. This CDR3 is CASKPLGQGSARLAKNIQYF. The CDR3 DNA is TGTGCCAGCAAACCCCTTGGACAGGGTTCGGCCCGGTTGGCCAAAAACATTCAGTACTTC.